What follows is one T cell receptor (beta chain) and its context. The CDR3 totals 15 residues. Trimming removed 5 bases from V and 2 bases from J, with 13 bases in between. Germline CDR1 is SEHNR and CDR2 is FQNEAQ (reference sequence). The PCR was carried out with 60 Vbeta primers and 13 Jbeta primers. Assay used: immunoSEQ multiplex PCR; TCRdb lists only in-frame clones, some missing. The table lists under 150,000 clones, 70% to 80% of them singletons. The data stem from a study of cytomegalovirus exposure and HLA in healthy donors. V and J are TRBV7-9 and TRBJ1-3; D might be TRBD1 (5 bases). The sequence derives from a woman in her forties or fifties in good health and CMV-seronegative. The specimen sequenced was PBMCs. The CDR3 here is CASSQREQAGNTIYF. The CDR3 DNA reads as TGTGCCAGCAGCCAAAGGGAACAGGCTGGAAACACCATATATTTT.